This TCR beta chain was captured by sequencing in a study of blood T cell repertoires in COVID-19. About the study: Sample material is recorded as cDNA or gDNA derived from T cells, B-cell-depleted T cells, or PBMCs.

This table comes from immunoSEQ multiplex PCR, and its TCRdb copy is limited to in-frame clones, with some not included. The table shows fewer than 250,000 clones, with 70% to 85% occurring only once. This clonotype was sampled from a woman aged 80 or over with acute or convalescent COVID-19. Sequencing used peripheral blood.

For the CDR3, the DNA is TGCGCCAGCAGCTGGGGGGACAGCTCCTATAATTCACCCCTCCACTTT. It is translated as CASSWGDSSYNSPLHF. The chain combines TRBV5-1 with TRBJ1-6; 7 bases are a match to TRBD1. CDR1 and CDR2 from the germline V gene are SGHRS and YFSETQ. The V segment lost 3 bases and the J segment 0 bases; nucleotides outside the gene matches: 3. The CDR3 consists of 16 residues.